This passage covers 14 T cell receptor beta chains from one sample sequenced in a study of CD8 T cells in ankylosing spondylitis. Via MiXCR, TCRdb re-called the 5' RACE reads, giving one row per CDR3 protein. The sample yields about 340,000 distinct CDR3 sequences, roughly 22% seen once. Material: blood, either unsorted or a sorted T cell fraction (not recorded which). The receptors come from a male donor with ankylosing spondylitis or in good health (not recorded which).

The rearrangement joins TRBV2 to TRBJ2-2; D might be TRBD1 (7 bases). This CDR3 comprises 14 residues. V dropped 8 bases and J dropped 1 base, with 11 bases sitting between them. Per the germline V gene, CDR1 is SNHLY and CDR2 is FYNNEI. CDR3 sequence reads: CASQGGLNTGELFF. The DNA for the CDR3 is TGTGCCAGCCAGGGGGGATTGAACACCGGGGAGCTGTTTTTT.

This clonotype was detected only a few times. The rearrangement joins TRBV12-3 or TRBV12-4 to TRBJ1-1; weak D call: TRBD1 (5 bases). This CDR3 has 13 amino acids. V was clipped by 6 bases and J by 8 bases, with 16 bases between them. The DNA for the CDR3 is TGTGCCAGCAGCAACCGGGACCGAGAGGAAGCTTTCTTT. Its translation: CASSNRDREEAFF.

The J gene is TRBJ1-3, the V gene TRBV10-3; no clear D. Trimming stripped 6 bases from V and 0 bases from J, with 12 bases between. CDR1 is ENHRY, CDR2 SYGVKD, per germline. The CDR3 spans 15 residues. In DNA, the CDR3 is TGTGCCATCAGGAAGACACCGGACTCTGGAAACACCATATATTTT. It encodes CAIRKTPDSGNTIYF.

The gene calls are TRBV2 and TRBJ2-7; either TRBD1 or TRBD2 may fit D (7 bases each). Germline lookup yields CDR1 SNHLY and CDR2 FYNNEI. The CDR3 length is 13 residues. Trimming removed 9 bases at V and 1 base at J, with 13 bases between. The CDR3 DNA is TGTGCCAGTACAGGGGAGGGGTCCTACGAGCAGTACTTC. As protein: CASTGEGSYEQYF.

This chain uses TRBV7-9 with TRBJ2-2, with D hard to call. The CDR3 has 15 residues. Germline loops: CDR1 SEHNR, CDR2 FQNEAQ (reference sequence). Trimming cost V 5 bases and J 7 bases, with 17 bases left between them. In nucleotides, the CDR3 is TGTGCCAGCAGCCCTAAGCCCCTTACCGACGGGGAGCTGTTTTTT. This encodes CASSPKPLTDGELFF.

This clonotype was picked up many times. The rearrangement joins TRBV7-9 to TRBJ2-7; no definite D call. This CDR3 spans 14 amino acids. Germline V lookup: CDR1 SEHNR, CDR2 FQNEAQ (reference sequence). Trimming left V 1 base short and J 0 bases short, with 7 bases between. CDR3 region: CASSLGLGSYEQYF. For the CDR3, the DNA is TGTGCCAGCAGCTTAGGTCTGGGCTCCTACGAGCAGTACTTC.

This clonotype was seen a few times. J is TRBJ2-7 and V is TRBV7-9; the D is unclear. The germline CDR1 and CDR2 sequences are SEHNR and FQNEAQ (reference sequence). The CDR3 is 14 residues long. The V and J ends lost 5 bases and 6 bases respectively, with 17 bases between them. CDR3 DNA sequence: TGTGCCAGCAGCGTATCATCCGGGCCTCCCGAGCAGTACTTC. Its protein product is CASSVSSGPPEQYF.

This clonotype has only a few counts. The chain recombines TRBV4-2 with TRBJ2-5; D ambiguous. CDR3 length: 15 amino acids. CDR1 and CDR2 from the germline V gene are LGHNA and YNFKEQ. Trimming removed 0 bases from V and 5 bases from J, with 13 bases in between. The CDR3 region has the DNA TGTGCCAGCAGCCAAGAGTCTTATACGGTGGAGACCCAGTACTTC. It translates to CASSQESYTVETQYF.

DNA for the CDR3: TGCAGCGCGACAGACAACTATGGCTACACCTTC. This encodes CSATDNYGYTF. The chain joins TRBV29-1 to TRBJ1-2, with D perhaps TRBD1 (5 bases). Trimming shortened V by 7 bases and J by 2 bases, and 8 bases separated the two germline ends. This CDR3 spans 11 amino acids. CDR1 SQVTM and CDR2 ANQGSEA come from the germline V gene.

This chain uses TRBV7-9 with TRBJ2-5; 10 nucleotides line up with TRBD2. Germline loops: CDR1 SEHNR, CDR2 FQNEAQ (reference sequence). This CDR3 is 15 amino acids long. V lost 2 bases and J lost 5; bases outside the gene matches: 5. CDR3 DNA: TGTGCCAGCAGCTTAACTAGCGGGGTCGGGGAGACCCAGTACTTC. It codes for CASSLTSGVGETQYF.

The table lists this clonotype with many counts. The gene calls are TRBV12-3 or TRBV12-4 and TRBJ2-7; 7 nucleotides agree with TRBD1. The length of the CDR3 is 12 residues. Germline trimming cut 6 bases from V and 6 bases from J; bases unmatched to any gene: 5. As DNA, the CDR3 is TGTGCCAGCAGACTCCCAGGGGGCGAGCAGTACTTC. This codes for CASRLPGGEQYF.

The chain carries TRBV12-3 or TRBV12-4 and TRBJ2-5, with D unclear. V lost 1 base, J lost 5 bases, and 11 bases lay in between. This CDR3 contains 14 residues. In DNA, the CDR3 is TGTGCCAGCAGTTTAGAAACCTATCTGGAGACCCAGTACTTC. Protein product: CASSLETYLETQYF.

The J gene is TRBJ2-5, the V gene TRBV6-5, with 7 bases matching TRBD1. The junction had 7 bases not matched to a gene; V was cut back by 1 base and J by 2 bases. The CDR3 runs to 16 residues. Per the germline V gene, CDR1 is MNHEY and CDR2 is SVGAGI. This CDR3 reads CASSYFSGTAQETQYF. The CDR3 nucleotides read TGTGCCAGCAGTTACTTTTCCGGGACAGCTCAAGAGACCCAGTACTTC.

The chain carries TRBV12-3 or TRBV12-4 and TRBJ1-2, with 7 bases aligning to TRBD1. With 7 bases clipped from V and 6 bases from J, the junction kept 5 bases outside the gene matches. The CDR3 contains 12 residues. CDR3 residues: CASKDQGDGYTF. The CDR3 bases are TGTGCCAGCAAGGACCAGGGGGATGGCTACACCTTC.